These 9 T cell receptor beta chains originate from one sample sequenced in a study of CD8 T cells in ankylosing spondylitis. Using its own MiXCR run on the 5' RACE reads, TCRdb lists one record per CDR3 protein. The table shows 250,000 to 400,000 distinct CDR3 sequences, with around 10% occurring only once. Sample: blood, either unsorted or a sorted T cell fraction (not recorded which). These receptors were collected from a female donor with ankylosing spondylitis or in good health (not recorded which).

This clonotype was counted ten times or more. The CDR3 bases are TGCAGTGCTAGTACGGATACAGATACGCAGTATTTT. Protein product: CSASTDTDTQYF. The chain combines TRBV20-1 with TRBJ2-3; D gene ambiguous. The CDR3 has 12 amino acids. CDR1 DFQATT and CDR2 SNEGSKA come from the germline V gene (reference sequence). The V end was cut by 3 bases, the J end by 3 bases, with 7 bases between.

This clonotype was counted ten times or more. V usage is TRBV12-3 or TRBV12-4 and J usage is TRBJ2-1, with 10 bases identical to TRBD2. The length of the CDR3 is 16 residues. Trimming took 6 bases from V and 0 from J; bases not matched to a gene: 5. The CDR3 loop reads CASRPKRGGSYNEQFF. CDR3 in DNA: TGTGCCAGCAGACCCAAGCGGGGGGGCTCCTACAATGAGCAGTTCTTC.

As regards this clonotype: A much more abundant neighbour one base away suggests this may be a read error. The chain couples TRBV28 to TRBJ2-1; TRBD2 agrees at 9 bases. The CDR3 covers 14 residues. Germline CDR1 reads MDHEN; CDR2 reads SYDVKM. CDR3 sequence reads: CASSPSGRYNQQFF. As DNA, the CDR3 is TGTGCCAGCAGTCCGAGCGGGAGGTACAATCAGCAGTTCTTC.

This rearrangement joins TRBV7-9 to TRBJ2-1, with D tentatively TRBD1 or TRBD2 (5 bases each). The V gene's germline CDR1 is SEHNR and CDR2 FQNEAQ (reference sequence). The CDR3 is 12 amino acids. V was pared by 3 bases and J by 14 bases, with 14 bases between. This chain's CDR3 is CASSLEWDLEFF. For the CDR3, the DNA is TGTGCCAGCAGCTTGGAGTGGGACCTTGAGTTCTTC.

The table lists this clonotype with many counts. CDR3 sequence (DNA): TGCGCCAGCAGCTTGAGTAGCGGGAGAGGAACCGGGGAGCTGTTTTTT. This translates into CASSLSSGRGTGELFF. The chain joins TRBV5-1 to TRBJ2-2, with 9 bases matching TRBD2. Germline V lookup: CDR1 SGHRS, CDR2 YFSETQ. After removal of 1 base from V and 5 bases from J, the junction contained 6 bases not matched to a gene. This CDR3 is built from 16 residues.

This clonotype was observed at least ten times. The V gene is TRBV6-5, the J gene TRBJ1-1, with D perhaps matching TRBD1 (5 bases). Germline CDR1 is MNHEY and CDR2 is SVGAGI. This CDR3 is 12 amino acids long. Trimming pared 3 bases from V and 9 bases from J, leaving 11 bases between. CDR3 sequence (DNA): TGTGCCAGCAGTTATGACAGTTTGAAAGCTTTCTTT. Its translation: CASSYDSLKAFF.

The table lists this clonotype with many counts. The V and J genes are TRBV20-1 and TRBJ2-7; 7 bases match TRBD1. V was clipped by 5 bases and J by 3 bases; unmatched bases: 7. The CDR3 contains 13 residues. Germline V gene sequence: CDR1 DFQATT, CDR2 SNEGSKA (reference sequence). The CDR3 reads CSAVRDRHYEQYF. The CDR3 bases are TGCAGTGCTGTGAGGGACAGACACTACGAGCAGTACTTC.

This clonotype was found many times. The V and J genes are TRBV28 and TRBJ2-3; D gene unclear. V was trimmed by 3 bases and J by 2 bases, leaving 12 bases between them. The CDR3 length is 15 residues. The germline gives CDR1 MDHEN, CDR2 SYDVKM. CDR3 region: CASSFYSSYTDTQYF. CDR3 sequence (DNA): TGTGCCAGCAGTTTTTATAGCTCCTACACAGATACGCAGTATTTT.

This clonotype was detected ten times or more. The chain recombines TRBV5-1 with TRBJ2-3; a weak D match, TRBD2 (5 bases). The V end was cut by 0 bases, the J end by 4 bases, with 12 bases between. CDR1 is SGHRS and CDR2 is YFSETQ in the germline V gene. This CDR3 spans 15 amino acids. In DNA, the CDR3 is TGCGCCAGCAGCTTGGGCGGCGGGTTCGCAGATACGCAGTATTTT. Residues: CASSLGGGFADTQYF. Combining the CDR3 with reference TRBV5-1 and TRBJ2-3 gives the whole variable domain KAGVTQTPRYLIKTRGQQVTLSCSPISGHRSVSWYQQTPGQGLQFLFEYFSETQRNKGNFPGRFSGRQFSNSRSEMNVSTLELGDSALYLCASSLGGGFADTQYFGPGTRLTVL.